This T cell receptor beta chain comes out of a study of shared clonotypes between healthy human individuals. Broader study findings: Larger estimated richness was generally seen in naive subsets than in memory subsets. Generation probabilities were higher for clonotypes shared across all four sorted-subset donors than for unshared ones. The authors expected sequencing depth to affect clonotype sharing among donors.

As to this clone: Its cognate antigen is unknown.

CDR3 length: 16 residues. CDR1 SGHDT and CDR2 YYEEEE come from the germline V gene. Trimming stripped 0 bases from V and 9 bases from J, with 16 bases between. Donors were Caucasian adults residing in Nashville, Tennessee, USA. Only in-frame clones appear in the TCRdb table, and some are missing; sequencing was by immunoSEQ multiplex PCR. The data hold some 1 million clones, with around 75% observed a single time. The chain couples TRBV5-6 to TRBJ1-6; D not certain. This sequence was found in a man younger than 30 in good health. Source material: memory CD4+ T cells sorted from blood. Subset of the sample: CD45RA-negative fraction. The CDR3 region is CASSLGRGNVGSPLHF. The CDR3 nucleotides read TGTGCCAGCAGCTTGGGGCGGGGAAATGTGGGTTCACCCCTCCACTTT.